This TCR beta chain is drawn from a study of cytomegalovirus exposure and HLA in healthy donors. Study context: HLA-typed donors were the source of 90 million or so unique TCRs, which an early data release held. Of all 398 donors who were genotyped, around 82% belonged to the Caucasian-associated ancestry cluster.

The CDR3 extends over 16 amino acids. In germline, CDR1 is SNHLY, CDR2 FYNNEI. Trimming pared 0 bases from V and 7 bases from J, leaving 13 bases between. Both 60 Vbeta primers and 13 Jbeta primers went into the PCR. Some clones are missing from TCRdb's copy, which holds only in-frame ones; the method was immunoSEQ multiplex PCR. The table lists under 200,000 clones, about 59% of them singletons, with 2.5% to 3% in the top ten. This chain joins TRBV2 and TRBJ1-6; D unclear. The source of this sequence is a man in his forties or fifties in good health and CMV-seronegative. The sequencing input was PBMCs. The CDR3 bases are TGTGCCAGCAGTGAAGCCCTCCCCGGAGGGAATTCACCCCTCCACTTT. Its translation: CASSEALPGGNSPLHF.